This is a list of T cell receptor beta chains from one sample in a study of blood T cells in healthy people across ages. TCRdb called the 5' RACE reads again in MiXCR, with one record for every CDR3 protein. In the table there are over 700,000 distinct CDR3 sequences, 53% of which are singletons. The source material was blood. The receptors shown here come from a man at least 80 years old in good health. Each CDR3 is given with its conserved first and last residue. The order of the fields is CDR3 length, V gene, J gene, CDR3 protein.

12	TRBV20-1	TRBJ1-2	CSALRGDYGYTF
13	TRBV20-1	TRBJ1-2	CSAFSDNNYGYTF
19	TRBV7-2	TRBJ2-3	CASSLGPLSGEASSDTQYF
15	TRBV18	-	CASSPGGLSSYEQYF
15	TRBV3-1	TRBJ2-5	CASSQDSPGHETQYF
15	TRBV7-2	TRBJ2-1	CASSFVQLSYNEQFF
12	TRBV11-2	TRBJ2-1	CASSPVRGQKFF
11	TRBV7-2	TRBJ2-7	CASSLTNEQYF
13	TRBV6-5	-	CAGSYGGFGEQYF
18	TRBV20-1	TRBJ2-5	CSARDLASGRGDQETQYF
15	TRBV20-1	TRBJ2-3	CSAREDRGVDRDAYF
18	TRBV24-1	TRBJ2-3	CATSDPGLAGVEGHTQYF
16	TRBV6-2/TRBV6-3	TRBJ2-3	CASSTLGRAEHRDAYF
21	TRBV20-1	TRBJ2-3	CSARELRRLAGGPSLHRYAYF
17	TRBV3-1	TRBJ2-5	CASSQEIDRGRGETQYF
12	TRBV28	TRBJ2-1	CASSFTRNEQFF
18	TRBV14	TRBJ2-6	CASSHDRTRSSGANVLTF
14	TRBV29-1	TRBJ2-5	CSVEALGGLGAQYF
21	TRBV11-2	TRBJ2-1	CASSSLPSGRPYSSSYNEQFF
15	TRBV14	TRBJ2-1	CASSHLGVWPNEQFF
16	TRBV7-2	-	CASSLVMGAGYNEQYF
12	TRBV11-3	TRBJ2-1	CASSFTRNVQFF
16	TRBV5-1	TRBJ2-3	CASTLGGTLRPDTQYF
14	TRBV7-8	TRBJ2-7	CASSSGQGSDEQYF
15	TRBV10-1	TRBJ2-3	CASSEGTGVRGDAYF
15	TRBV20-1	TRBJ2-7	CSARDLRTGRYEQYF
17	TRBV5-1	TRBJ1-2	CASSSGQGGVGNYGYTF
16	TRBV15	TRBJ1-6	CATSRDPPGAGATLHF
17	TRBV5-1	TRBJ2-3	CASSLARTSGDTDTQYF
15	TRBV20-1	TRBJ2-5	CSAGTPVAATETQYF
13	TRBV25-1	TRBJ1-1	CASSDHGRTEAFF
18	TRBV20-1	TRBJ2-1	CSARSSGLAGAGGDEQFF